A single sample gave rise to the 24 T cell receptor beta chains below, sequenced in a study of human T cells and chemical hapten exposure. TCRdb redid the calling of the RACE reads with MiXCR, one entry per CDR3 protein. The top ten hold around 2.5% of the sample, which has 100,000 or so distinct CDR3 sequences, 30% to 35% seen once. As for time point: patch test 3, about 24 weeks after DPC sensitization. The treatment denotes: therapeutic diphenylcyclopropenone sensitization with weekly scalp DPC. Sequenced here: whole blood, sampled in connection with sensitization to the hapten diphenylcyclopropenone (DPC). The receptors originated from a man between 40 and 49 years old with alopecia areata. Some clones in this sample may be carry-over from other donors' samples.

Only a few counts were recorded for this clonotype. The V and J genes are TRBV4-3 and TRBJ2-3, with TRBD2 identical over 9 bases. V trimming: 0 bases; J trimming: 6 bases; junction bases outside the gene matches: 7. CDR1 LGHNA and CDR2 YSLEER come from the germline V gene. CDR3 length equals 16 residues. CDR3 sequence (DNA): TGCGCCAGCAGCCAAGATGTTAGCGGGAGAGAGGATACGCAGTATTTT. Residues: CASSQDVSGREDTQYF.

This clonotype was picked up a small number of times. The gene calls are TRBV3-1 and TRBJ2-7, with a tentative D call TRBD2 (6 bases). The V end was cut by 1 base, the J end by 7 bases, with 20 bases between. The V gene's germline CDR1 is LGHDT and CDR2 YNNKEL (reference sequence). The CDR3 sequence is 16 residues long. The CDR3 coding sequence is TGTGCCAGCAGCCAAGGGCTTGCTAGCGCTATGGGGGAGCAGTACGTC. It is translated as CASSQGLASAMGEQYV.

The CDR3 coding sequence is TGTGCCAGCACTCCGGGCTCCTATAATTCACCCCTCCACTTT. Its translation: CASTPGSYNSPLHF. The chain employs TRBV28 and TRBJ1-6; the D is unclear. The V and J ends lost 7 bases and 0 bases respectively, with 7 bases between them. CDR1 is MDHEN and CDR2 is SYDVKM in the germline V gene. The CDR3 extends over 14 amino acids.

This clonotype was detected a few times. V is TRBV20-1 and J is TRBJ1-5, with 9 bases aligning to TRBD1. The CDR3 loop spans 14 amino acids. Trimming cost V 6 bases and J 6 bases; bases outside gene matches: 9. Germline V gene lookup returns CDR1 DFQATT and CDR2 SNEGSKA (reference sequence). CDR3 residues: CSAEQTGGVQPQHF. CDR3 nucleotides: TGCAGTGCCGAACAGACAGGGGGAGTTCAGCCCCAGCATTTT.

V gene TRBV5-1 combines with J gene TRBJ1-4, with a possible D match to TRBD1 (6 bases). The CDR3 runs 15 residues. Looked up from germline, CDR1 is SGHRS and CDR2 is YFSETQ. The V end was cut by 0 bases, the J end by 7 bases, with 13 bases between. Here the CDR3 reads CASSLEGDDIEKLFF. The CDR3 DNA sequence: TGCGCCAGCAGCTTGGAGGGGGACGACATTGAAAAACTGTTTTTT.

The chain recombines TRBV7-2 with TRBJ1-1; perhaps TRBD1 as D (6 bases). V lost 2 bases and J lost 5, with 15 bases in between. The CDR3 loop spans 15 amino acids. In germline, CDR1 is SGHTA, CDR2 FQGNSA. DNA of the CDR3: TGTGCCAGCAGCTTAAAATCGTCAGGGGAAACTGAAGCTTTCTTT. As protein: CASSLKSSGETEAFF.

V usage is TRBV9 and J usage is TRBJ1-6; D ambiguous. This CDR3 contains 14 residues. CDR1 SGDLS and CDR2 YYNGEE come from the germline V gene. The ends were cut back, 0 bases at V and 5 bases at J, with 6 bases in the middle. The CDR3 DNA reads TGTGCCAGCAGCGTAGGGTACGATAATTCACCCCTCCACTTT. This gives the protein CASSVGYDNSPLHF.

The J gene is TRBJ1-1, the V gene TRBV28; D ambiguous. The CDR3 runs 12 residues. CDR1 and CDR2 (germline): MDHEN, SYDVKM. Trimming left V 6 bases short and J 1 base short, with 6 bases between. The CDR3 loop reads CASRSQNTEAFF. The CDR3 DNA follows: TGTGCCAGCAGGTCCCAGAACACTGAAGCTTTCTTT.

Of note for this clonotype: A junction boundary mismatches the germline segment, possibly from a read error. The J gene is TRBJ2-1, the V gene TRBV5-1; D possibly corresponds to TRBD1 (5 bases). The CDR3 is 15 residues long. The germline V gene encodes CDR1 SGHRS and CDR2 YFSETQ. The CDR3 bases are TGCGCCAGCAGCTCGTCGGACACCTACTACGATGAGCAGTTCTTC. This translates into CASSSSDTYYDEQFF.

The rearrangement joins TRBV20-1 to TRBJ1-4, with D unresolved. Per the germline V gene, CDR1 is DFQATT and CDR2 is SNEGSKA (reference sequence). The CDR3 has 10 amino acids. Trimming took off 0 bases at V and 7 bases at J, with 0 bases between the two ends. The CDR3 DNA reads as TGCAGTGCTAGAGATGAAAAACTGTTTTTT. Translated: CSARDEKLFF.

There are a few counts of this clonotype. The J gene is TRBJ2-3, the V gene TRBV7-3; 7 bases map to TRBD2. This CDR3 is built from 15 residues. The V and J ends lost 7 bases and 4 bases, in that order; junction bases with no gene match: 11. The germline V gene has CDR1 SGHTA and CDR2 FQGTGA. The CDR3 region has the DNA TGTGCCAGCACAGCTGGCGGGGCGGGGGCAGATACGCAGTATTTT. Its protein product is CASTAGGAGADTQYF. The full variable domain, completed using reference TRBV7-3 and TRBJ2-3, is GAGVSQTPSNKVTEKGKYVELRCDPISGHTALYWYRQSLGQGPEFLIYFQGTGAADDSGLPNDRFFAVRPEGSVSTLKIQRTERGDSAVYLCASTAGGAGADTQYFGPGTRLTVL.

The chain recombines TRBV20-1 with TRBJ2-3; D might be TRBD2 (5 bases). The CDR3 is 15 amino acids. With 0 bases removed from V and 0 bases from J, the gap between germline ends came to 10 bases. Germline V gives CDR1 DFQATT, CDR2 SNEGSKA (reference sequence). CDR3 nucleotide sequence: TGCAGTGCTAGAGAGCGGGTCTTCAGCACAGATACGCAGTATTTT. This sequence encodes CSARERVFSTDTQYF.

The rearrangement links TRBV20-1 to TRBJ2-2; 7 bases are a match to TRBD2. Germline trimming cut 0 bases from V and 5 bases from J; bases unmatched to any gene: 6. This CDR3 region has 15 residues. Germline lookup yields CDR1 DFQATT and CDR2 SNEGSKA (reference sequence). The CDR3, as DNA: TGCAGTGCTAGAGAAGGCGGGAGTGGGACCGGGGAGCTGTTTTTT. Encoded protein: CSAREGGSGTGELFF.

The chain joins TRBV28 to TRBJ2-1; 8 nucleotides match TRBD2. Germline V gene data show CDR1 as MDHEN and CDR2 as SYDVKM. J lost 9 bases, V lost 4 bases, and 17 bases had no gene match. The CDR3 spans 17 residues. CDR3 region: CASSYFGASGPPGEQFF. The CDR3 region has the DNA TGTGCCAGCAGTTATTTCGGGGCTAGCGGGCCGCCGGGTGAGCAGTTCTTC.

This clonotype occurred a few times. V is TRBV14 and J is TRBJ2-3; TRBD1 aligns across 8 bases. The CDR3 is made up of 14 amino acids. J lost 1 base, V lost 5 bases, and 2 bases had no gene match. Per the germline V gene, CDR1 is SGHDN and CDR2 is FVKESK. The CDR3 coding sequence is TGTGCCAGCAGCTGGACAGGGCGCACAGATACGCAGTATTTT. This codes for CASSWTGRTDTQYF.

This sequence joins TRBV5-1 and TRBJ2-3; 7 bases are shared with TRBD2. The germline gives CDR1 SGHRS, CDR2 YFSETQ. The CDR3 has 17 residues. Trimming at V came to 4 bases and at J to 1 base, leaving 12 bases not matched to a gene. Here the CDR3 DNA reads TGCGCCAGCAGCCTTGAAAACCGAGGACTAGGCACAGATACGCAGTATTTT. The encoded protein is CASSLENRGLGTDTQYF.

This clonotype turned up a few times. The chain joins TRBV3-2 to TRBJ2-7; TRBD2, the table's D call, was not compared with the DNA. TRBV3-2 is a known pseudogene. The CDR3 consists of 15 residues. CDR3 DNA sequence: TGTGCCAGCAGCCAAGATCTCACTAGCGCATACGAGCAGTACGTC. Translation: CASSQDLTSAYEQYV.

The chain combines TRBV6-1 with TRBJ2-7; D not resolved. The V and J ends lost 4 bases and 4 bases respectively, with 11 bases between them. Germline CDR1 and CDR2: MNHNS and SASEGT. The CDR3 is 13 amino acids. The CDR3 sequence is CASSGSQIYEQYV. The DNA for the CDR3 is TGTGCCAGCAGTGGTAGTCAGATATACGAGCAGTACGTC.

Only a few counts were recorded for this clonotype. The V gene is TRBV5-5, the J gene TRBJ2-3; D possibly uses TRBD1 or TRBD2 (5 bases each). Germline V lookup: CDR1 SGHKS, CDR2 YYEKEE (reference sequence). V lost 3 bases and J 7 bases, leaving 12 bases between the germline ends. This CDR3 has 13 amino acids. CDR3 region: CASSYTEGHTQYF. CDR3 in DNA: TGTGCCAGCAGCTATACAGAGGGGCATACGCAGTATTTT.

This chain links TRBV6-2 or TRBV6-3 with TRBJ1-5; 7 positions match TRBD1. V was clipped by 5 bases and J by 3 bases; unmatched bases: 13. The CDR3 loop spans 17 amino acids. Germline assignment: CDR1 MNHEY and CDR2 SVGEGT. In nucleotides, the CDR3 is TGTGCCAGCAGTCATTCAAGACAGGGACGGCACAATCAGCCCCAGCATTTT. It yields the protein CASSHSRQGRHNQPQHF.

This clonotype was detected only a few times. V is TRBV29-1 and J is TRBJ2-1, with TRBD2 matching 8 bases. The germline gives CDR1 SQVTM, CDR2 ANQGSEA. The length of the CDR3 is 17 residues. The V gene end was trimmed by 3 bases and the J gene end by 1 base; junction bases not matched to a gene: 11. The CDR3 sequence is CSVDGLAGAQSYNEQFF. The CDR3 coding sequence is TGCAGCGTTGACGGGCTAGCGGGTGCTCAGTCCTACAATGAGCAGTTCTTC.

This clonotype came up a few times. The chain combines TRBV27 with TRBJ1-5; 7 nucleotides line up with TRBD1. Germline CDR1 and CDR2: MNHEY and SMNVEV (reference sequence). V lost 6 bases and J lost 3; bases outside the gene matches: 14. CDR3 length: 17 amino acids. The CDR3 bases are TGTGCCAGCAGCCCAGGGACGCGACAGGGTGACAATCAGCCCCAGCATTTT. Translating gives CASSPGTRQGDNQPQHF.

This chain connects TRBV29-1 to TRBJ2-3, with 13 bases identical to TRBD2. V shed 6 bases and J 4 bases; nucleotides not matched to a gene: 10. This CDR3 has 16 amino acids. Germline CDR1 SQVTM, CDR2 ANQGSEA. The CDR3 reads CSVDGTSGKFSDTQYF. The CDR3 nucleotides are TGCAGCGTCGACGGGACTAGCGGGAAGTTCTCAGATACGCAGTATTTT.

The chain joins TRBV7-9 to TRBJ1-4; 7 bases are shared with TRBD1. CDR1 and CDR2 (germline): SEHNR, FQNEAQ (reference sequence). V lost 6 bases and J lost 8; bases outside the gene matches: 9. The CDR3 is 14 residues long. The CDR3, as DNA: TGTGCCAGCAGTTCAAAGGGGGCCGGGGAAAAACTGTTTTTT. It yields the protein CASSSKGAGEKLFF.